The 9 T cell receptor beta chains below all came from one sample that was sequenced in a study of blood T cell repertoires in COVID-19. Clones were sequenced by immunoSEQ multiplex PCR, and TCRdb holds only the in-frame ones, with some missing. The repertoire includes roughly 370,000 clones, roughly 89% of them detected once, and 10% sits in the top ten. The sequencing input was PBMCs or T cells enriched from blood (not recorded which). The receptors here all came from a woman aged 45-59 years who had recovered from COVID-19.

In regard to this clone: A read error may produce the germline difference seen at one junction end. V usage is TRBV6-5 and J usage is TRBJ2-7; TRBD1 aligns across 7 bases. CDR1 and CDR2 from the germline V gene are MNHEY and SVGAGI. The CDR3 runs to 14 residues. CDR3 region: CASSSLQTGTFQSF. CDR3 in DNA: TGTGCCAGCAGTTCCCTTCAGACAGGGACCTTTCAGTCTTTC.

In DNA, the CDR3 is TGTGCCAGCAGTTTTTCGGGGAACAATCAGCCCCAGCATTTT. Protein: CASSFSGNNQPQHF. The genes are TRBV28 and TRBJ1-5; D is uncertain. This CDR3 contains 14 residues. Germline CDR1 reads MDHEN; CDR2 reads SYDVKM. Trimming took 3 bases from V and 3 from J, leaving 9 bases between them. Full variable domain (missing parts from reference TRBV28 and TRBJ1-5): DVKVTQSSRYLVKRTGEKVFLECVQDMDHENMFWYRQDPGLGLRLIYFSYDVKMKEKGDIPEGYSVSREKKERFSLILESASTNQTSMYLCASSFSGNNQPQHFGDGTRLSIL.

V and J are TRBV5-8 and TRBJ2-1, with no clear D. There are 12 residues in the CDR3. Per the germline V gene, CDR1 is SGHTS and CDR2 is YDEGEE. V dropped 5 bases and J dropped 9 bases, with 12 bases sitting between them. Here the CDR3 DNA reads TGTGCCAGCAGTCGCGTGCCGAGTGAGCAGTTCTTC. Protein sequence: CASSRVPSEQFF.

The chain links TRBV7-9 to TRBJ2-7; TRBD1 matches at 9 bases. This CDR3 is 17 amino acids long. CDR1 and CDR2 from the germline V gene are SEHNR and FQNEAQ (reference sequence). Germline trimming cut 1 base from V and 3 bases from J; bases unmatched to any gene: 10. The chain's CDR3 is CASSLVLGGDRDYEQYF. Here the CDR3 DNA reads TGTGCCAGCAGCTTAGTGTTAGGGGGGGACAGGGACTACGAGCAGTACTTC.

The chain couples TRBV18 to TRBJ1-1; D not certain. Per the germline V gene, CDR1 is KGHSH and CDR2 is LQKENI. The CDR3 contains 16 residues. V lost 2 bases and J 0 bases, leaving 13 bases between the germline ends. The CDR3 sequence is CASSPFGPGLNTEAFF. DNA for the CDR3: TGTGCCAGCTCACCATTTGGTCCGGGGTTGAACACTGAAGCTTTCTTT.

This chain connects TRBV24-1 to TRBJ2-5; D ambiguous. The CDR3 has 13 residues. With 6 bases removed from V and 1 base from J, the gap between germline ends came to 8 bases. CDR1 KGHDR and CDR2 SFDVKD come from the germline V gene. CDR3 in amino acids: CATSIRGQETQYF. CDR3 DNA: TGTGCCACCAGTATTCGAGGCCAAGAGACCCAGTACTTC.

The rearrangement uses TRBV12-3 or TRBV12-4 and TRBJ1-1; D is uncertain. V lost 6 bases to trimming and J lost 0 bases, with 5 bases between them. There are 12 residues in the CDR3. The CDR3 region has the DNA TGTGCCAGCAGCAAAATGAACACTGAAGCTTTCTTT. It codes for CASSKMNTEAFF.

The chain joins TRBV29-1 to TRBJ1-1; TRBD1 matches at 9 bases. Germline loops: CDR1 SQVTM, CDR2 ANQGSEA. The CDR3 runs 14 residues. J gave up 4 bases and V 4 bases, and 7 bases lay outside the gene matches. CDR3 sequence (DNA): TGCAGCGTTGCTTTGACAGGGGGGCCCACTGAAGCTTTCTTT. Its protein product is CSVALTGGPTEAFF.

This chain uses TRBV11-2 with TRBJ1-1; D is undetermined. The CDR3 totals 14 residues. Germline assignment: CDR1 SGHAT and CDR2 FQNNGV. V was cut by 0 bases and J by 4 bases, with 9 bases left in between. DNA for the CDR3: TGTGCCAGCAGCTTAGAATCCAGGTCCACTGAAGCTTTCTTT. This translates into CASSLESRSTEAFF.